One TCR beta chain is described in this entry. Its antigen is unidentified. The CDR3 spans 12 residues. Trimming pared 2 bases from V and 10 bases from J, leaving 10 bases between. The germline gives CDR1 SGHNT, CDR2 YYREEE (reference sequence). The PCR was carried out with 60 Vbeta primers and 13 Jbeta primers. Assay: immunoSEQ multiplex PCR; the TCRdb copy retains only in-frame clones and omits some. The table lists roughly 140,000 clones, roughly 74% of them singletons, with less than 3% in the top ten. These data come from a study of cytomegalovirus exposure and HLA in healthy donors. Study outcomes and limitations: V- and J-gene trimming of TCR beta was linked (in a later analysis) to a missense DCLRE1C variant.

The sequenced sample was PBMCs. The chain couples TRBV5-4 to TRBJ2-4; D not certain. The TCR sequence derives from a woman between 18 and 30 years old in good health and CMV-seropositive. For the CDR3, the DNA is TGTGCCAGCAGCTTTCATACTTCGATTCAGTACTTC. Its translation: CASSFHTSIQYF. The whole variable domain, remainder taken from reference TRBV5-4 and TRBJ2-4, is ETGVTQSPTHLIKTRGQQVTLRCSSQSGHNTVSWYQQALGQGPQFIFQYYREEENGRGNFPPRFSGLQFPNYSSELNVNALELDDSALYLCASSFHTSIQYFGAGTRLSVL.